This TCR beta chain was documented in a study of shared clonotypes between healthy human individuals. Study as a whole: Every donor yielded three CD4 naive, three CD4 memory, two CD8 naive and one CD8 memory plate.

Sequencing was performed with immunoSEQ multiplex PCR; in TCRdb, only in-frame clones are kept and a portion is missing. The table shows approximately 2,300,000 clones, with roughly 90% occurring only once. As for this clone: The target antigen is unknown.

Whole-study findings and limits: Sharing of clonotypes among donors was expected to vary with sequencing depth. A limitation of the genetic and exposure-history diversity represented arose from few donors. It was the non-shared clonotypes that had lower generation probabilities than clonotypes shared by all four donors.

The specimen was naive CD4+ T cells from PBMCs. As to subset: CD45RA+ positively selected. The clonotype was recovered from a man between 18 and 29 years old in good health. Some clones in this sample may be carry-over from other donors' samples.

The CDR3 nucleotides read TGTGCCTGGAGTGTACACGGGGAACCCAATGAAAAACTGTTTTTT. This translates into CAWSVHGEPNEKLFF. The rearrangement uses TRBV30 and TRBJ1-4, with D unresolved. V gave up 0 bases and J gave up 5 bases, with 13 bases separating them. The CDR3 spans 15 residues. In germline, CDR1 is GTSNPN, CDR2 SVGIG (reference sequence).